Listed below are T cell receptor beta chains from one sample, sequenced in a study of blood T cell repertoires in COVID-19. Data came from immunoSEQ multiplex PCR; TCRdb stores just in-frame clones and leaves some out. This table has 140,000 or so clones, 75% to 90% appearing once. What was sequenced was peripheral blood. The source of these receptors is a man aged 50 to 59 who had recovered from COVID-19. CDR3s include the opening cysteine and the closing phenylalanine or tryptophan. D genes are given only for firm matches. Only part of the rows carry a size: once, few, many, or a class if the clone is expanded.

>TRBJ1-6|.|TRBD1|TRBV13
TGTGCCAGCAGCTCCCGACAGGGGGCGAGAAATTCACCCCTCCACTTT
CASSSRQGARNSPLHF
>TRBJ2-3|.|TRBD2|TRBV7-9
TGTGCCAGCAGCTCACTAGCGGGATACACAGATACGCAGTATTTT
CASSSLAGYTDTQYF
>TRBJ1-2|.|.|TRBV24-1
TGTGCCACCAGCAGGACAGTCGATGGAGGCTACACCTTC
CATSRTVDGGYTF
>TRBJ1-5|.|TRBD1|TRBV27
TGTGCCAGCAGACAGACAGGGGGCGATCAGCCCCAGCATTTT
CASRQTGGDQPQHF
>TRBJ1-6|.|TRBD1|TRBV29-1
TGCAGCGTTCGGGACAGGGCGTTCGATTCACCCCTCCACTTT
CSVRDRAFDSPLHF
>TRBJ1-1|.|.|TRBV27
TGTGCCAGCAGTTTAGGGGGGGAGGCTTTCTTT
CASSLGGEAFF
>TRBJ2-7|.|.|TRBV28
TGTGCCAGCAGTCCCCGACAGAGCTCCTACGAGCAGTACTTC
CASSPRQSSYEQYF
>TRBJ1-1|.|.|TRBV6-2/TRBV6-3
TGTGCCAGTAGTTGGACAACCAGGAACACTGAAGCTTTCTTT
CASSWTTRNTEAFF
>TRBJ2-7|.|TRBD1|TRBV7-2
TGTGCCAGCAGCATTTCAGGGGGATCCTACGAGCAGTACTTC
CASSISGGSYEQYF
>TRBJ1-5|.|.|TRBV7-2
TGTGCCAGCAGCTACACTACAAGAAATCAGCCCCAGCATTTT
CASSYTTRNQPQHF
>TRBJ1-3|.|TRBD1|TRBV7-2
TGTGCCAGCAGCCCTCAGGGGGCGAATGGAAACACCATATATTTT
CASSPQGANGNTIYF
>TRBJ2-3|once|TRBD2|TRBV7-2
TGTGCCAGCAGCGCGGGGACTAGCAGAGCAGATACGCAGTATTTT
CASSAGTSRADTQYF
>TRBJ2-2|.|TRBD1|TRBV24-1
TGTGCCACCAGTGTCAACGAAGGGACAGTGAACACCGGGGAGCTGTTTTTT
CATSVNEGTVNTGELFF
>TRBJ2-2|.|.|TRBV9
TGTGCCAGCAGCGTAGGGGGGCCGGGCACCGGGGAGCTGTTTTTT
CASSVGGPGTGELFF
>TRBJ2-7|.|TRBD1|TRBV4-1
TGCGCCAGCAGCTTAAGGGGACAGGGTCCCTACGAGCAGTACTTC
CASSLRGQGPYEQYF
>TRBJ1-4|.|TRBD1|TRBV19
TGTGCCAGTAGTGTTTACAGGGGGCCTAATGAAAAACTGTTTTTT
CASSVYRGPNEKLFF
>TRBJ2-7|few|.|TRBV2
TGTGCCAGCGTGGTCTCGGTGAATACCTACGAGCAGTACTTC
CASVVSVNTYEQYF
>TRBJ2-7|.|TRBD2|TRBV5-1
TGCGCCAGCAGCTTGGCAGCGGGGGATACCTACGAGCAGTACTTC
CASSLAAGDTYEQYF
>TRBJ1-3|.|.|TRBV19
TGTGCCAGTAGGAGAGGAGACAGCAAATCTGGAAACACCATATATTTT
CASRRGDSKSGNTIYF
>TRBJ1-1|.|.|TRBV4-1
TGCGCCAGCAGCCTAGGGGAGGGGTTGTACACTGAAGCTTTCTTT
CASSLGEGLYTEAFF
>TRBJ2-3|once|.|TRBV7-2
TGTGCCAGCAGCCCGGCGGCTAGGGATACGCAGTATTTT
CASSPAARDTQYF
>TRBJ1-1|once|.|TRBV7-9
TGTGCCAGCACCTTTGCGGGAGTCACTGAAGCTTTCTTT
CASTFAGVTEAFF
>TRBJ1-1|.|.|TRBV10-3
TGTGCCATCAGTGTGGAGGATGAAGCTTTCTTT
CAISVEDEAFF
>TRBJ2-2|.|.|TRBV20-1
TGCAGTGCTAGTTACGGACAGAACACCGGGGAGCTGTTTTTT
CSASYGQNTGELFF
>TRBJ1-1|.|.|TRBV4-1
TGCGCCAGCAGCCAAGAGCTAGACACTGAAGCTTTCTTT
CASSQELDTEAFF
>TRBJ2-3|.|TRBD1|TRBV18
TGTGCCAGCTCTGCCGCCACAGGGGGCACAGATACGCAGTATTTT
CASSAATGGTDTQYF
>TRBJ2-7|.|TRBD1|TRBV6-5
TGTGCCAGCAGAAGAGGGACAGTAAACGAGCAGTACTTC
CASRRGTVNEQYF
>TRBJ1-2|.|.|TRBV29-1
TGCAGCGCCCTGGATCCCGGGGGACTTAAGGGTGGCTACACCTTC
CSALDPGGLKGGYTF
>TRBJ1-6|.|.|TRBV7-2
TGTGCCAGCAGCGGAGTCCAGGGAAATTCACCCCTCCACTTT
CASSGVQGNSPLHF
>TRBJ1-1|.|TRBD1|TRBV7-2
TGTGCCAGCAGCTCCAAACAGGGGTCCACTGAAGCTTTCTTT
CASSSKQGSTEAFF
>TRBJ2-1|few|.|TRBV19
TGTGCCAGTAGTTCACCTAACAGAGGGAGTTACAATGAGCAGTTCTTC
CASSSPNRGSYNEQFF
>TRBJ1-2|few|.|TRBV29-1
TGCAGCGTTACCAGACAGGCCGGTGGCTACACCTTC
CSVTRQAGGYTF
>TRBJ1-6|.|.|TRBV15
TGTGCCACCAGTCAACAGGGCTATAATTCACCCCTCCACTTT
CATSQQGYNSPLHF
>TRBJ1-2|.|.|TRBV19
TGTGCCAGTTCCCCCCGGGGGAACTATGGCTACACCTTC
CASSPRGNYGYTF
>TRBJ2-1|.|TRBD2|TRBV6-1
TGTGCCAGCAGTGGTGGGATTAGCGGGGGGCCTTACAATGAGCAGTTCTTC
CASSGGISGGPYNEQFF
>TRBJ1-6|.|.|TRBV5-4
TGTGCCAGCAGCTTTACAGGGAATTCACCCCTCCACTTT
CASSFTGNSPLHF
>TRBJ2-1|.|.|TRBV7-8
TGTGCCAGCAGCTTATTATCGGGGGTGCATGAGCAGTTCTTC
CASSLLSGVHEQFF
>TRBJ2-3|.|TRBD2|TRBV19
TGTGCCAGTAGTCCCGGGACTAGCGGGGGGGTGGGCACAGATACGCAGTATTTT
CASSPGTSGGVGTDTQYF
>TRBJ1-2|.|.|TRBV7-2
TGTGCCAGCAGCTTAGCGTTTAGTGTGGGGGCTGTGGGCTACACCTTC
CASSLAFSVGAVGYTF
>TRBJ2-1|.|TRBD2|TRBV6-2/TRBV6-3
TGTGCCAGCAGTTACCCCCCCTCTAGCGGGGGGTATTTCGATGAGCAGTTCTTC
CASSYPPSSGGYFDEQFF
>TRBJ2-2|.|TRBD2|TRBV19
TGTGCCAGTAGTATAAAAGCGGGGGGCCACTTTGGCACCGGGGAGCTGTTTTTT
CASSIKAGGHFGTGELFF
>TRBJ1-1|.|.|TRBV12-3/TRBV12-4
TGTGCCAGCAGTTATACAGAGAACACTGAAGCTTTCTTT
CASSYTENTEAFF